This T cell receptor (beta chain) was obtained from a study of regulatory and conventional T cells in RAG deficiency. Overall study results and limits: Compared with controls, unique Treg TCR beta sequences dropped roughly 94-fold in Omenn syndrome and CID/AS.

V shed 5 bases and J 6 bases; nucleotides not matched to a gene: 9. Per the germline V gene, CDR1 is MDHEN and CDR2 is SYDVKM. The CDR3 sequence is 15 residues long. Comments on this clone: Its cognate antigen is unknown.

TCRdb's copy holds only in-frame clones and misses some; the assay was immunoSEQ multiplex PCR. In the table there are tens of thousands of clones, 75% to 95% of which are singletons. The sorted regulatory T cells were CD4+, CD25-high and CD127-low, with genomic DNA sequenced. The sample was also linked to a second study, of regulatory T cells. That report notes: The PCR used 52 TRBV and 13 TRBJ primers.

This chain connects TRBV28 to TRBJ2-2; 7 positions agree with TRBD2. The receptor was isolated from a human donor in good health. The sample comprised Tregs sorted from blood. The CDR3 reads CASSTWGGMAGELFF. The CDR3 nucleotides are TGTGCCAGCAGTACCTGGGGAGGGATGGCCGGGGAGCTGTTTTTT.